The clone carrying this T cell receptor beta chain showed up just a few times. Its target is not known. TCRdb re-called the reads through MiXCR, storing one row per CDR3 protein. The top ten hold around 6% of the sample, which has 200,000 to 250,000 distinct CDR3 sequences, around 6.4% seen once. The sample originates from a study of T cell repertoires in cytomegalovirus infection. About the study: The public TCR beta signatures pointed to both CMV infection and matching HLA type.

Study results and caveats: Dominating the ex vivo response were TCR beta clonotypes that were CMV-specific and HLA-C-restricted. Carriers of CMV and the relevant HLA type were discriminated by public TCR beta frequency.

The source of this sequence is a human donor in good health (CMV status not recorded). Some clones in this sample may be carry-over from other donors' samples. The sample consisted of PBMCs.

CDR3 region: CASSVPGLSDGELFF. Written as DNA, the CDR3 is TGTGCCAGTAGTGTGCCGGGACTGTCCGACGGGGAGCTGTTTTTT. The V gene is TRBV19, the J gene TRBJ2-2; D possibly corresponds to TRBD2 (6 bases). Per germline, CDR1 LNHDA and CDR2 SQIVND (reference sequence). The CDR3 is made up of 15 amino acids. Trimming cost V 5 bases and J 7 bases, with 17 bases left between them.